This is a list of T cell receptor beta chains from one sample in a study of identical twins. Via MiXCR, TCRdb re-called the 5' RACE reads, giving one row per CDR3 protein. The sample carries more than 200,000 distinct CDR3 sequences, around 10% recorded once. Sequenced input: memory (CD45RO+) T cells sorted from blood. Receptor source: a woman aged 18 to 35 in good health. Both conserved end residues are part of each CDR3. The order of the fields is clone size, D gene, V gene, J gene, CDR3 protein, CDR3 DNA. D genes are given only for firm matches. Only part of the rows carry a size: once, few, many, or a class if the clone is expanded.

-,-,TRBV20-1,TRBJ2-3,CSASDHQDTQYF,TGCAGTGCTAGTGATCATCAAGATACGCAGTATTTT
-,TRBD2,TRBV20-1,TRBJ2-7,CSARRTSGYEQYF,TGCAGTGCTAGGAGGACTAGCGGCTACGAGCAGTACTTC
few,-,TRBV18,TRBJ2-3,CASSPPTILTDTQYF,TGTGCCAGCTCACCTCCGACTATCCTCACAGATACGCAGTATTTT
few,TRBD1,TRBV5-6,TRBJ1-2,CASSRGQTPNLYGYTF,TGTGCCAGCAGCCGGGGACAGACTCCCAATCTCTATGGCTACACCTTC
many,TRBD2,TRBV12-3/TRBV12-4,TRBJ2-7,CASSPLAGAYEQYF,TGTGCCAGCAGTCCTCTAGCGGGAGCCTACGAGCAGTACTTC
-,-,TRBV14,TRBJ1-2,CASSQVGATYGYTF,TGTGCCAGCAGCCAAGTCGGGGCGACCTATGGCTACACCTTC
many,TRBD2,TRBV12-3/TRBV12-4,TRBJ2-1,CASSSPSGGLKDRFF,TGTGCCAGCAGTTCACCTAGCGGGGGGTTAAAGGATCGGTTCTTC
few,TRBD2,TRBV12-3/TRBV12-4,TRBJ2-7,CASSLTSVPTYEQYF,TGTGCCAGCAGTCTAACTAGCGTTCCCACCTACGAGCAGTACTTC
few,-,TRBV15,TRBJ2-7,CATSRGERGYEQYF,TGTGCCACCAGCAGAGGGGAAAGAGGCTACGAGCAGTACTTC
few,-,TRBV6-2/TRBV6-3,TRBJ2-1,CASRGGQTRGNRNNEQFF,TGTGCCAGCAGGGGGGGTCAAACCCGCGGGAATCGGAACAATGAGCAGTTCTTC
few,TRBD2,TRBV5-8,TRBJ2-1,CASHLTSEDEQFF,TGTGCCAGCCACCTTACTAGCGAGGATGAGCAGTTCTTC
few,TRBD2,TRBV7-9,TRBJ2-3,CAGTTTGTRGDTQYF,TGTGCCGGCACAACGACCGGGACTAGGGGAGATACGCAGTATTTT
few,-,TRBV10-3,TRBJ1-5,CAISDMGSSNQPQHF,TGTGCCATCAGTGATATGGGGAGTAGCAATCAGCCCCAGCATTTT
few,-,TRBV6-5,TRBJ1-1,CASSYSGVLYTEAFF,TGTGCCAGCAGTTACTCCGGGGTATTGTACACTGAAGCTTTCTTT
few,-,TRBV21-1,TRBJ2-2,CASRAGAGGPPGELFF,TGTGCCAGCAGAGCCGGGGCGGGAGGTCCCCCCGGGGAGCTGTTTTTT
few,-,TRBV20-1,TRBJ2-3,CSTYDRVIDTQYF,TGCAGTACCTACGACAGAGTAATAGATACGCAGTATTTT
few,TRBD2,TRBV10-3,TRBJ2-7,CAISERAGGLHEQYF,TGTGCCATCAGTGAACGGGCGGGAGGACTCCACGAGCAGTACTTC